This TCR beta chain was sequenced in a study of T cells in Graves' hyperthyroidism and ophthalmopathy. TCR beta CDR3 regions were amplified from RNA. During a first-round RT-PCR of the TCR CDR3, the HTBI primer set was used. TCRdb fed the multiplex PCR reads into MiXCR, producing one record per CDR3 protein. The sample gives about 410,000 distinct CDR3 sequences, around 15% of which show up once; approximately 13% is in the top ten. Germline CDR1 LGHNA, CDR2 YNFKEQ. Trimming shortened V by 1 base and J by 5 bases, and 8 bases separated the two germline ends. The CDR3 runs 14 residues. This clonotype was found many times.

The J gene is TRBJ2-2, the V gene TRBV4-2, with D maybe TRBD2 (5 bases). The sequence derives from a young man with Graves' ophthalmopathy. The sample consisted of blood. CDR3 in amino acids: CASSQGAETGELFF. The DNA for the CDR3 is TGTGCCAGCAGCCAAGGAGCGGAGACCGGGGAGCTGTTTTTT.